This is a list of T cell receptor beta chains from one sample in a study of T cells in Graves' hyperthyroidism and ophthalmopathy. One entry per CDR3 protein, called by TCRdb with MiXCR from the multiplex PCR reads. The sample has roughly 350,000 distinct CDR3 sequences, roughly 15% seen once. Sequencing was done on a sample of blood. The source is a woman aged 25 to 39 with Graves' ophthalmopathy. The CDR3 runs from the conserved cysteine through the conserved F or W. Fields, in order: V gene, J gene, D gene, clone size, CDR3 DNA, CDR3 protein. The D gene is left open where the match is weak. Clone size appears in some rows only: once, few, many, or a class for an expanded clone.

TRBV6-1	TRBJ1-2	TRBD1	few	TGTGCCAGCAGTGTAGGTGATCCAGGGGGGAAGTATGGCTACACCTTC	CASSVGDPGGKYGYTF
TRBV6-1	TRBJ2-2	TRBD2	many	TGTGCCAGCACCCAACTAGCGGGGGTCGCCGGGGAGCTGTTTTTT	CASTQLAGVAGELFF
TRBV5-8	TRBJ1-2	-	many	TGTGCCAGCAGCTTGGCCAGGGGACCCTATGGCTACACCTTC	CASSLARGPYGYTF
TRBV20-1	TRBJ2-7	-	many	TGCAGTGCCGTATACCTTACCTACGAGCAGTACTTC	CSAVYLTYEQYF
TRBV4-1	TRBJ1-1	TRBD1	-	TGCGCCAGCAGCCCGATTGGGACAGGGGTCACTGAAGCTTTCTTT	CASSPIGTGVTEAFF
TRBV6-2/TRBV6-3	TRBJ1-1	-	many	TGTGCCAGCAGGGTCAGCCTCATGAACACTGAAGCTTTCTTT	CASRVSLMNTEAFF
TRBV20-1	TRBJ1-5	TRBD1	few	TGCAGTGCTAGAGATCCGCAGGGGGGGAGCAATCAGCCCCAGCATTTT	CSARDPQGGSNQPQHF
TRBV28	TRBJ2-5	-	many	TGTGCCAGCACTTCGGAGCTGGAGACCCAGTACTTC	CASTSELETQYF
TRBV4-1	TRBJ2-1	-	few	TGCGCCAGCAGCCAGTCGGACACCATCTCCTACAATGAGCAGTTCTTC	CASSQSDTISYNEQFF
TRBV11-1	TRBJ2-3	TRBD1	many	TGTGCCAGCAGCTTGCGCCGGGACAGGACTAGCACAGATACGCAGTATTTT	CASSLRRDRTSTDTQYF
TRBV18	TRBJ2-2	TRBD1	many	TGTGCCAGCTCACTCACTCGGACAGGGATCGCCGGGGAGCTGTTTTTT	CASSLTRTGIAGELFF
TRBV20-1	TRBJ1-1	-	many	TGCAGTGCTCTGCAGCGGGGGAGGACTGAAGCTTTCTTT	CSALQRGRTEAFF
TRBV11-2	TRBJ2-5	TRBD1	many	TGTGCCAGCAGCTTAGACGGGACAGGGCTGGGAGAGACCCAGTACTTC	CASSLDGTGLGETQYF
TRBV27	TRBJ1-1	-	many	TGTGCCAGCACCCGGACGGGGAAGCCTGAAGCTTTCTTT	CASTRTGKPEAFF
TRBV5-8	TRBJ2-1	TRBD2	-	TGTGCCAGCAGCGCCGCCGGGACTAGCAGGGGTGAGCAGTTCTTC	CASSAAGTSRGEQFF
TRBV28	TRBJ1-2	-	many	TGTGCCAGCAGTTTATTTCGCCGGGGGTTGGGCTATGGCTACACCTTC	CASSLFRRGLGYGYTF
TRBV6-1	TRBJ1-3	TRBD1	-	TGTGCCAGCAGCCGACCGACAGGGTCGTCTGGAAACACCATATATTTT	CASSRPTGSSGNTIYF
TRBV9	TRBJ2-3	TRBD2	few	TGTGCCAGCAGCGGTGCGGGGGGGCTAATTGGCACAGATACGCAGTATTTT	CASSGAGGLIGTDTQYF